This TCR beta chain is from a study of T cells in localized non-small cell lung cancer. Regarding the study as a whole: Sequence data derive from only one tumor region, so heterogeneity remains possible. A denser population of T cells in blood accompanied longer overall survival.

CDR1 and CDR2 (germline): LNHDA, SQIVND (reference sequence). This CDR3 has 15 amino acids. The V end lost 7 bases, the J end lost 0 bases, and 15 bases lay between the germline ends. Only in-frame clones appear in the TCRdb table, and some are missing; sequencing was by immunoSEQ multiplex PCR. The sample has about 25,000 clones; roughly 90% are singletons. As for this clone: No antigen is known for it.

The chain carries TRBV19 and TRBJ1-1; TRBD1 might be the D (5 bases). The starting material was peripheral blood, obtained before any cancer treatment. The clonotype was recovered from a female donor over 55 with stage I lung adenocarcinoma. In DNA, the CDR3 is TGTGCCAGTACCCCGGGGGGACGGATGAACACTGAAGCTTTCTTT. Its translation: CASTPGGRMNTEAFF.